This T cell receptor beta chain is drawn from a study of shared clonotypes between healthy human individuals. Overall study findings and caveats: Only blood samples were collected, and tissue repertoires likely differ.

Concerning this clone itself: Its antigen is unknown.

Repertoires were generated with immunoSEQ multiplex PCR, while TCRdb's copy carries only in-frame clones and drops some. Of approximately 2.1 million clones in the sample, 85% to 95% were seen once. CDR1 and CDR2 from the germline V gene are GTSNPN and SVGIG (reference sequence). The CDR3 runs to 15 residues. V gave up 2 bases and J gave up 4 bases; unmatched junction bases: 7. The TCR comes from a man younger than 35 in good health. Some clones in this sample may be carry-over from other donors' samples. Sample: naive CD4+ T cells from PBMCs. Subset reported: CD45RA+ positively selected. This chain connects TRBV30 to TRBJ1-2, with 10 positions matching TRBD1. The DNA of the CDR3 is TGTGCCTGGAGTAAACCGGGACAGGGGTTCTATGGCTACACCTTC. This gives the protein CAWSKPGQGFYGYTF.